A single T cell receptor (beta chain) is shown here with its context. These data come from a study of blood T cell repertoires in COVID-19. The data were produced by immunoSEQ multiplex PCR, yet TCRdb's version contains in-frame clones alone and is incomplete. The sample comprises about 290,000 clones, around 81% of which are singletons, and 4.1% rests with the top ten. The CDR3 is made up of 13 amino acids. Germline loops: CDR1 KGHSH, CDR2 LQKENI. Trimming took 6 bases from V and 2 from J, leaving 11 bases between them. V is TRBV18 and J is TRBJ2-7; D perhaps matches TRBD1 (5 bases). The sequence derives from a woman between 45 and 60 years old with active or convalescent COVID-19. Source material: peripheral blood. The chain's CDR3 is CASSSTGPYEQYF. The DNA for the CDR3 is TGTGCCAGCTCTTCCACAGGCCCCTACGAGCAGTACTTC.